This section outlines one T cell receptor (beta chain) sequence together with its context. The antigen it binds to is not known. No much larger clonotype is one base removed from it; base qualities were not supplied. TCRbeta CDR3 regions were amplified from genomic DNA using the immunoSEQ Assay, a bias-controlled multiplex PCR. Turning to the authors' computational methods: Nucleated cell counts per sample were estimated from amplification of reference gene primers within the assay. To quantify the absolute abundance of each unique TCRbeta CDR3 rearrangement, sequence reads were collapsed and filtered. For each sample, productive Simpson clonality was calculated by taking the square root of Simpson's diversity index across productive rearrangements. As stored in TCRdb, this immuneACCESS dataset retains in-frame rearrangements with V and J assigned. A fraction of the clones does not appear; measured against another copy, unresolved V genes explain less than half of the discrepancy, and the remainder lacks a known reason. That table gives V, J and clone size, and the DNA gave D and trimming. A total of 270,000 or so clones appear in this sample, approximately 84% of them only once. The ten biggest clones cover around 6.3% of the sample.

Participants in the prospective study were enrolled through a virtual design, were aged roughly 18 to 100 years, and lived in fewer than 30 United States geographic areas. In the prospective study, cohorts were assigned on the basis of participant-reported clinical history obtained from a screening survey and a study questionnaire. Exposed participants had been in contact with someone with a PCR-confirmed or clinician-diagnosed COVID-19 case within 2 weeks of study entry. In the prospective study, mobile phlebotomists collected whole blood, serum and a nasopharyngeal or oropharyngeal swab from each participant. Prospective study participants could optionally give additional blood draws and questionnaires over a 2-month period. Before DNA extraction, blood samples from the prospective study were shipped at room temperature or frozen. The data belong to a study of blood T cell repertoires in COVID-19 (dated by TCRdb to 2020 to 2021). With regard to the full study: Samples from collaborators originated in the United States, Italy and Spain and spanned both the acute and convalescent phases of COVID-19. The prospective study material was composed of cDNA or gDNA derived from T cells, B-cell-depleted T cells, or PBMCs. Subjects who had been exposed to COVID-19, were actively infected with it, or had recovered from it provided the deeply sampled blood TCRbeta repertoires that made up the dataset. The repertoires were made available in a free public database intended to serve as a resource for research on the immune response to SARS-CoV-2. Samples were obtained from the ongoing ImmuneRACE study (first 160 participants) and from 1,254 subjects provided by 6 global collaborators. Nearly every sample came with metadata listing a de-identified subject ID, COVID-19 status, age in years and sex. Where available, HLA class I and class II types were obtained from metadata supplied by the sample provider rather than from assay-based typing. General conclusions and limits of the study: Clinical and demographic metadata were provided uncurated, with the amount varying by source and participant.

V loses 4 bases, J loses 0 bases, and the germline ends lie 8 bases apart. Its CDR3 holds 15 amino acids, cysteine through phenylalanine. Of all the DNA, just the CDR3 is kept, 45 bases in frame from base 1. The germline V gene supplies CDR1 SGHRS and CDR2 YFSETQ. The sequence came from a woman between 50 and 59 years old who had been exposed to COVID-19. Rearrangement joined TRBV5-1 to TRBJ1-6; the D gene remains uncertain. The sample consisted of PBMCs or T cells enriched from blood (not recorded which). The DNA is as follows: TGCGCCAGCAGCGCCGGGATCTCCTATAATTCACCCCTCCACTTT. It is translated as CASSAGISYNSPLHF. Reference TRBV5-1 and TRBJ1-6 genes cover what lies past the CDR3, so the full variable domain is KAGVTQTPRYLIKTRGQQVTLSCSPISGHRSVSWYQQTPGQGLQFLFEYFSETQRNKGNFPGRFSGRQFSNSRSEMNVSTLELGDSALYLCASSAGISYNSPLHFGNGTRLTVT.